The 2 T cell receptor beta chains below all came from one sample that was sequenced in a study of CD8+ T cells in alopecia areata. Following extraction, RNA underwent reverse transcription to cDNA, which served as the sequencing template. TCRdb's copy holds only in-frame clones and misses some; the assay was immunoSEQ multiplex PCR. The data show 1,500 to 2,000 clones, with none appearing a single time. After pooling, cutaneous lymph node cells were sorted with CD4, CD8alpha, NKG2D, NKG2ACE and other markers. Sequenced material: CD8+ T cells sorted from a lymph node. The receptors derive from a C3H/HeJ mouse with alopecia areata. Mouse MHC haplotype: H2-k.

This clone was seen repeatedly, ten times or more. The genes and germline here are from mouse. Read sequence stops 4 residues before the CDR3 end, and the germline J gene provides the missing end. The gene calls are TRBV5 and TRBJ2-5; 7 bases line up with TRBD2. The V gene's germline CDR1 is LGHNA and CDR2 YNLKQL (reference sequence). CDR3 length equals 16 residues. CDR3 sequence: CASSQDWWGERDTQYF. The CDR3 DNA, read in part, is TGTGCCAGCAGCCAAGATTGGTGGGGGGAACGAGAC.

Worth noting for this clone: Germline and genes here are mouse. The CDR3 end falls 4 residues outside the read, so it is completed with the germline J gene. V gene TRBV19 combines with J gene TRBJ2-1; TRBD2 aligns across 10 bases. The CDR3 length is 16 residues. Germline values: CDR1 FNHDT, CDR2 SITEND (reference sequence). The CDR3 here is CASSIPWGGAKAEQFF. The covered CDR3 bases are TGTGCCAGCAGTATTCCCTGGGGGGGCGCGAAGGCT.